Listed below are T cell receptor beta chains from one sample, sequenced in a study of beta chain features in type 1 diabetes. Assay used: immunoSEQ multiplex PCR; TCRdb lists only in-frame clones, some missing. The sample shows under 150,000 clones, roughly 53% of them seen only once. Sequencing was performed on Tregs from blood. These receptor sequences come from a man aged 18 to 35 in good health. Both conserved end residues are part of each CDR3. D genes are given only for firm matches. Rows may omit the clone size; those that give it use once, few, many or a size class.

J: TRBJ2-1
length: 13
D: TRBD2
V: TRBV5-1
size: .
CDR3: CASSLRPGGALFF
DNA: TGCGCCAGCAGCTTGCGTCCGGGGGGGGCACTGTTCTTC

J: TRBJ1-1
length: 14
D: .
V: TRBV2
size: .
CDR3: CASSDTIWQTEAFF
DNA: TGTGCCAGCAGTGACACCATATGGCAGACTGAAGCTTTCTTT

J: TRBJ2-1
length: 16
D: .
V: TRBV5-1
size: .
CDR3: CASSLGGVRSYNEQFF
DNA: TGCGCCAGCAGCTTGGGCGGCGTGAGATCCTACAATGAGCAGTTCTTC

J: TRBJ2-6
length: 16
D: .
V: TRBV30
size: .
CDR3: CAWSVGGSGGANVLTF
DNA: TGTGCCTGGAGTGTGGGGGGAAGTGGTGGGGCCAACGTCCTGACTTTC

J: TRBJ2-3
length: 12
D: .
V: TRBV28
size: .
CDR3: CASSSGQDTQYF
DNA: TGTGCCAGCAGTTCGGGACAAGATACGCAGTATTTT

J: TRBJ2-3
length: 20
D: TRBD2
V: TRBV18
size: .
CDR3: CASSPTSGGFQLVRTDTQYF
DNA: TGTGCCAGCTCACCGACTAGCGGGGGGTTCCAGCTCGTGCGCACAGATACGCAGTATTTT

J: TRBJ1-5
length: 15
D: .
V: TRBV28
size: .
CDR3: CASSSPFGGNQPQHF
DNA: TGTGCCAGCAGTTCCCCCTTCGGGGGCAATCAGCCCCAGCATTTT

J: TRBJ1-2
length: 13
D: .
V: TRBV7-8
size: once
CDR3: CASSSGRGYGYTF
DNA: TGTGCCAGCAGCTCCGGGAGGGGGTATGGCTACACCTTC

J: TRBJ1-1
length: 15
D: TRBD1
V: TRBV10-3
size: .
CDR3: CAISEGVWTGTEAFF
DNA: TGTGCCATCAGTGAGGGGGTCTGGACAGGGACTGAAGCTTTCTTT

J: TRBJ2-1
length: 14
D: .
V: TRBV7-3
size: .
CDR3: CASSASSRDNEQFF
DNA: TGTGCCAGCAGCGCTTCGAGCCGAGACAATGAGCAGTTCTTC

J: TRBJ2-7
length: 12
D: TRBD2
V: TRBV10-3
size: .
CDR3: CAIASVAGDKNF
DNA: TGTGCCATCGCTTCCGTAGCGGGAGACAAGAACTTC

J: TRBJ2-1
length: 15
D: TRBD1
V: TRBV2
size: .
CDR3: CASRDRVVSYNEQFF
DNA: TGTGCCAGCAGGGACAGGGTTGTGTCCTACAATGAGCAGTTCTTC

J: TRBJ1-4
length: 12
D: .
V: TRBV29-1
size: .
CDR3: CSVEDNNEKLFF
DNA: TGCAGCGTTGAGGACAATAATGAAAAACTGTTTTTT

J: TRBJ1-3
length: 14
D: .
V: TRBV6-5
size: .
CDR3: CASSYAGSGNTIYF
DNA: TGTGCCAGCAGTTACGCAGGATCTGGAAACACCATATATTTT

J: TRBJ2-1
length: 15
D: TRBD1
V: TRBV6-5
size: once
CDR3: CASSYEGQGFDEQFF
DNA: TGTGCCAGCAGTTACGAGGGACAGGGGTTCGATGAGCAGTTCTTC

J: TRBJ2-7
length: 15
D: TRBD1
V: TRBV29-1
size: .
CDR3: CSVADLGQGGHEQYF
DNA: TGCAGCGTTGCAGATCTCGGACAGGGAGGACACGAGCAGTACTTC

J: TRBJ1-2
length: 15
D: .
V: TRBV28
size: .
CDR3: CASRSPASGRKGYTF
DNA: TGTGCCAGCAGATCGCCGGCCTCCGGGAGGAAGGGCTACACCTTC

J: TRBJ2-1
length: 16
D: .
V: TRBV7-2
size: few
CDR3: CASSLASAGLRNEQFF
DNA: TGTGCCAGCAGCTTAGCCTCGGCAGGTTTACGCAATGAGCAGTTCTTC

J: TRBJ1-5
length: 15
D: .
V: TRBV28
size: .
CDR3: CASMGRYSSGQPQHF
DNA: TGTGCCAGCATGGGGAGGTACTCTTCCGGTCAGCCCCAGCATTTT

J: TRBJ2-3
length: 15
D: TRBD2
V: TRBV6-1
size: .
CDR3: CASIQRRGSTDTQYF
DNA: TGTGCCAGCATCCAAAGGCGGGGGAGCACAGATACGCAGTATTTT

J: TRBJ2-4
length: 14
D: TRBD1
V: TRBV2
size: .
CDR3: CASNPTGGTNIQYF
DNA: TGTGCCAGCAACCCGACAGGGGGTACAAACATTCAGTACTTC

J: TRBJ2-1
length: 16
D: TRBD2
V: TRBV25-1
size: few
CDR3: CATGTRRGGSYNEQFF
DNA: TGTGCCACAGGGACCAGACGGGGGGGCTCCTACAATGAGCAGTTCTTC

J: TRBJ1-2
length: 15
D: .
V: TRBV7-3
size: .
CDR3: CASSFRGPYDYGYTF
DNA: TGTGCCAGCAGCTTTAGAGGGCCCTACGACTATGGCTACACCTTC

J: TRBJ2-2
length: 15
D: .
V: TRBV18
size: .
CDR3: CASSPRTANTGELFF
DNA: TGTGCCAGCTCACCTCGGACAGCGAACACCGGGGAGCTGTTTTTT

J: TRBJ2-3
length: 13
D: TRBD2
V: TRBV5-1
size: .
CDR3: CASSGSGGDTQYF
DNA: TGCGCCAGCAGCGGAAGCGGGGGGGATACGCAGTATTTT

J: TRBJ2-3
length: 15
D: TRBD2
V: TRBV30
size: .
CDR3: CAWTRLAGATDTQYF
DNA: TGTGCCTGGACAAGGCTAGCGGGAGCCACAGATACGCAGTATTTT

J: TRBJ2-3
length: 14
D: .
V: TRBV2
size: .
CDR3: CASSFSFDTDTQYF
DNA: TGTGCCAGCAGTTTTAGCTTTGACACAGATACGCAGTATTTT

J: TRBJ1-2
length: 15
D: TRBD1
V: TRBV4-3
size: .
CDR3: CASSQVQGQGFGYTF
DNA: TGCGCCAGCAGCCAAGTGCAGGGACAGGGTTTTGGCTACACCTTC

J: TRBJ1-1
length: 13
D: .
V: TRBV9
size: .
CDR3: CASSPEGGGRAFF
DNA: TGTGCCAGCAGCCCCGAAGGAGGCGGGAGGGCTTTCTTT

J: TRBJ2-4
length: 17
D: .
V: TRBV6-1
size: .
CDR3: CASSARGGPLAKNIQYF
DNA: TGTGCCAGCAGTGCCAGAGGGGGTCCCCTAGCCAAAAACATTCAGTACTTC

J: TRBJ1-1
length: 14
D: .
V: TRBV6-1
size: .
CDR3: CASSEPGSGTEAFF
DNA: TGTGCCAGCAGTGAACCAGGCAGTGGAACTGAAGCTTTCTTT

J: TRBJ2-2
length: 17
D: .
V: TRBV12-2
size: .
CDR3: CASRQSLAGGPGGELFF
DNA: TGTGCAAGTCGCCAGAGCCTAGCGGGAGGGCCCGGCGGGGAGCTGTTTTTT

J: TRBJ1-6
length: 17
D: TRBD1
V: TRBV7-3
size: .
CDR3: CASSLNGQGASNSPLHF
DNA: TGTGCCAGCAGCTTAAACGGGCAGGGGGCCAGCAATTCACCCCTCCACTTT

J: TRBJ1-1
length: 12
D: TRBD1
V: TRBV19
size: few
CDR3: CASSMRGLKAFF
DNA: TGTGCCAGTAGTATGAGGGGGCTCAAAGCTTTCTTT

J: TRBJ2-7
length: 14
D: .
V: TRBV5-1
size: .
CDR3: CASSDRESLYEQYF
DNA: TGCGCCAGCAGCGACCGGGAATCGCTCTACGAGCAGTACTTC

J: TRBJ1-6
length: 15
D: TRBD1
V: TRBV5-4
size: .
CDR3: CASSLNRGANSPLHF
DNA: TGTGCCAGCAGCTTGAACAGGGGTGCCAATTCACCCCTCCACTTT

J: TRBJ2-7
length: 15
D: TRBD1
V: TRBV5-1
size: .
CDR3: CASSLALGGPYEQYF
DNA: TGCGCCAGCAGCTTGGCCCTAGGGGGCCCCTACGAGCAGTACTTC

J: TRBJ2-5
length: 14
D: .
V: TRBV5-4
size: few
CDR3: CASSSGLAQETQYF
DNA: TGTGCCAGCAGTTCAGGACTGGCTCAAGAGACCCAGTACTTC